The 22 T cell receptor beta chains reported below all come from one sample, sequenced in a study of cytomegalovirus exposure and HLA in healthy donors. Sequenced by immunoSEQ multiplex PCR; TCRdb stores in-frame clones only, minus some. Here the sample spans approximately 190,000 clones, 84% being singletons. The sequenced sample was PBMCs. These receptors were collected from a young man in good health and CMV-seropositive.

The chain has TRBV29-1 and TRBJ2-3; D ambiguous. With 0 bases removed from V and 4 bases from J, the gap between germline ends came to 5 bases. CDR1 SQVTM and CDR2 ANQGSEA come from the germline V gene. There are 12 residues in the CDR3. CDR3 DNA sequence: TGCAGCGTTGAAGAATTATCAGATACGCAGTATTTT. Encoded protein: CSVEELSDTQYF.

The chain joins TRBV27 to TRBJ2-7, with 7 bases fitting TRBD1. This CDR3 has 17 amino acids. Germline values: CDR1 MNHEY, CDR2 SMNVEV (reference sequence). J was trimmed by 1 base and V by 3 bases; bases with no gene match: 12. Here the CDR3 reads CASSFLVGTEPSYEQYF. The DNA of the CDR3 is TGTGCCAGCAGTTTTCTAGTCGGGACAGAGCCGTCCTACGAGCAGTACTTC.

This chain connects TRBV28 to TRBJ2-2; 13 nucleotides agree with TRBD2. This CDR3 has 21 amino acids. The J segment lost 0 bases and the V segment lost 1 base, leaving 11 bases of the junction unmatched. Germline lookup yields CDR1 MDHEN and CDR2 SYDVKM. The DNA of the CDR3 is TGTGCCAGCAGTTTATTCTCCTCCGGACTAGCGGGAGTCGCGAACACCGGGGAGCTGTTTTTT. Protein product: CASSLFSSGLAGVANTGELFF.

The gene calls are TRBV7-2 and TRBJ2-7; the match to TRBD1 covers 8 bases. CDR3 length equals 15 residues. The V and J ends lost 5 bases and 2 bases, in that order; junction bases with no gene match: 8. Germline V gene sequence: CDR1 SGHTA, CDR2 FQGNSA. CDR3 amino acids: CASSPDRGGTYEQYF. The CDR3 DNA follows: TGTGCCAGCAGCCCTGACAGGGGTGGGACCTACGAGCAGTACTTC.

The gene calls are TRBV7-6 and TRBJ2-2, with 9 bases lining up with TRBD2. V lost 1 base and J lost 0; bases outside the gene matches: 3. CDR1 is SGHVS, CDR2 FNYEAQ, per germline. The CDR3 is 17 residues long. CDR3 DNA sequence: TGTGCCAGCAGCTTAGGGTCTAGCGGGACGAACACCGGGGAGCTGTTTTTT. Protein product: CASSLGSSGTNTGELFF.

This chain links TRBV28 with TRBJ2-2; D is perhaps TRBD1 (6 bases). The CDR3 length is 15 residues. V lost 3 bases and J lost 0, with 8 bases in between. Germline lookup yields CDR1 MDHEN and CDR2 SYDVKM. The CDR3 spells CASSLRGTNTGELFF. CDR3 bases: TGTGCCAGCAGTTTGAGGGGGACGAACACCGGGGAGCTGTTTTTT.

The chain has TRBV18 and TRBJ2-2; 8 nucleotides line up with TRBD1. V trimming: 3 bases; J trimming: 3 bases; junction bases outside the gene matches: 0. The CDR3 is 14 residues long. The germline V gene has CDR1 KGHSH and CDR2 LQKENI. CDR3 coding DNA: TGTGCCAGCTCACCGGGACAGGACACCGGGGAGCTGTTTTTT. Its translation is CASSPGQDTGELFF.

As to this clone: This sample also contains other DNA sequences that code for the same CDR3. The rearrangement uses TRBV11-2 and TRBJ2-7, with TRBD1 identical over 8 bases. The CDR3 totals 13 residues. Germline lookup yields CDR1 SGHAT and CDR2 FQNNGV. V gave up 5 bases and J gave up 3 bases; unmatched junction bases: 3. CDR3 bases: TGTGCCAGCAGCCGACAGGGGAGCTACGAGCAGTACTTC. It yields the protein CASSRQGSYEQYF. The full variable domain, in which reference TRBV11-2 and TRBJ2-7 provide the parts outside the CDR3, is EAGVAQSPRYKIIEKRQSVAFWCNPISGHATLYWYQQILGQGPKLLIQFQNNGVVDDSQLPKDRFSAERLKGVDSTLKIQPAKLEDSAVYLCASSRQGSYEQYFGPGTRLTVT.

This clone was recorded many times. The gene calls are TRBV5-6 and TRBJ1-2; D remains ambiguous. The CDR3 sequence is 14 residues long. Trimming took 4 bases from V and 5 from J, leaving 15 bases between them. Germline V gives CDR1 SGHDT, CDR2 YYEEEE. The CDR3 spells CASSQEGRVYGYTF. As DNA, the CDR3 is TGTGCCAGCAGCCAGGAAGGGCGGGTATATGGCTACACCTTC. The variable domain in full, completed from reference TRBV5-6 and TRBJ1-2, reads DAGVTQSPTHLIKTRGQQVTLRCSPKSGHDTVSWYQQALGQGPQFIFQYYEEEERQRGNFPDRFSGHQFPNYSSELNVNALLLGDSALYLCASSQEGRVYGYTFGSGTRLTVV.

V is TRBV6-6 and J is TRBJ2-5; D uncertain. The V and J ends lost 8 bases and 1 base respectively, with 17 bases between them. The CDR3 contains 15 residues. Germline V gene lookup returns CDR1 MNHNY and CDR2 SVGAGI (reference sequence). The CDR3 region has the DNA TGTGCCAGCCGGCCACGTGCGGATTTCCAAGAGACCCAGTACTTC. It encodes CASRPRADFQETQYF.

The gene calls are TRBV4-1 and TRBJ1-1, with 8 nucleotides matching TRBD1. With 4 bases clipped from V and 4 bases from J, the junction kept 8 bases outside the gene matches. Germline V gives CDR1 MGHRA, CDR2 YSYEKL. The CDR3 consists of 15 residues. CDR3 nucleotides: TGCGCCAGCAGCCGGTTAGGACAGGGTGGCACTGAAGCTTTCTTT. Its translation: CASSRLGQGGTEAFF.

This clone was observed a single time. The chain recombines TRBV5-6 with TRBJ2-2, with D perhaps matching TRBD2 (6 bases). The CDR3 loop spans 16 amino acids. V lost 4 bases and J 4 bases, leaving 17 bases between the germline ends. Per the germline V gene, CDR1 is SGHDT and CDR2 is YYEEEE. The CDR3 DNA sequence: TGTGCCAGCAGCCCACCCTGGGACTTCCTCACCGGGGAGCTGTTTTTT. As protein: CASSPPWDFLTGELFF.

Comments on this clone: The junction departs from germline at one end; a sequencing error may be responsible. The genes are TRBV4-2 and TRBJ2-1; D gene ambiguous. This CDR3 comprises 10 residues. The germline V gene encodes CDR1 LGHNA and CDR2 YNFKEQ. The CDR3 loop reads CASSQSLLVF. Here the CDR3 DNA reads TGTGCCAGCAGCCAATCCCTACTGGTCTTC.

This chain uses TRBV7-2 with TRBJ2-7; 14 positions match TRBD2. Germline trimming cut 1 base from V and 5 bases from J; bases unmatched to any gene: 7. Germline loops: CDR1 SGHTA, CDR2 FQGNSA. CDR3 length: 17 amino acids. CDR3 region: CASSLDGTSGSLNEQYF. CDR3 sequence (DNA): TGTGCCAGCAGCTTAGATGGGACTAGCGGGAGTCTCAACGAGCAGTACTTC. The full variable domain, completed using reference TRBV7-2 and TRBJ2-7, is GAGVSQSPSNKVTEKGKDVELRCDPISGHTALYWYRQSLGQGLEFLIYFQGNSAPDKSGLPSDRFSAERTGGSVSTLTIQRTQQEDSAVYLCASSLDGTSGSLNEQYFGPGTRLTVT.

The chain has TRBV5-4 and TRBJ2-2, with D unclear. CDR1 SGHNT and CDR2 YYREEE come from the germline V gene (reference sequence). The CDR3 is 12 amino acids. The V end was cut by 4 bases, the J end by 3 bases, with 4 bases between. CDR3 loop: CASSLDTGELFF. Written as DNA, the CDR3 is TGTGCCAGCAGCCTTGACACCGGGGAGCTGTTTTTT.

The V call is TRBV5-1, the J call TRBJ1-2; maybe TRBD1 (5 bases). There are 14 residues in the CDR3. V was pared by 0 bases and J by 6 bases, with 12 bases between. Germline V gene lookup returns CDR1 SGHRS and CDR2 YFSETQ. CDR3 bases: TGCGCCAGCAGCTTGGGCAGCGGAGGGGATGGCTACACCTTC. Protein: CASSLGSGGDGYTF.

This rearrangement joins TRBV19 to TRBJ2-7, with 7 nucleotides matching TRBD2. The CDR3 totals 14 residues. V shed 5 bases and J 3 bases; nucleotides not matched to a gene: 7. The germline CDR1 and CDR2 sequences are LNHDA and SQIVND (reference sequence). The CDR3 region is CASSPKAGYYEQYF. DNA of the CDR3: TGTGCCAGTAGTCCCAAAGCGGGATACTACGAGCAGTACTTC. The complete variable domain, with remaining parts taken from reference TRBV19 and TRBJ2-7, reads DGGITQSPKYLFRKEGQNVTLSCEQNLNHDAMYWYRQDPGQGLRLIYYSQIVNDFQKGDIAEGYSVSREKKESFPLTVTSAQKNPTAFYLCASSPKAGYYEQYFGPGTRLTVT.

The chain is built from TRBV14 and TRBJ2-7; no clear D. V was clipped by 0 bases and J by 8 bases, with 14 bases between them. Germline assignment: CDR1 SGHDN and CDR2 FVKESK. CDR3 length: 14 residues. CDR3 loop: CASSQERGPNKQYF. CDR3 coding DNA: TGTGCCAGCAGCCAAGAACGAGGCCCCAATAAGCAGTACTTC.

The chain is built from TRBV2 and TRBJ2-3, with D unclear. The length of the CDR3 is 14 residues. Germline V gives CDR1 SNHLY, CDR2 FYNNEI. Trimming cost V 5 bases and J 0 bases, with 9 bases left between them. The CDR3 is CASSPYSSTDTQYF. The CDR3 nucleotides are TGTGCCAGCAGTCCGTACAGTAGCACAGATACGCAGTATTTT.

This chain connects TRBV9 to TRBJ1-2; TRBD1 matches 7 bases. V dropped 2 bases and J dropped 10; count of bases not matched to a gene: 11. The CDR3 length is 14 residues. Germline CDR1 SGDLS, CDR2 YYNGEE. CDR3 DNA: TGTGCCAGCAGCGTTTTGACAGGGATAACCGACTACACCTTC. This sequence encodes CASSVLTGITDYTF.

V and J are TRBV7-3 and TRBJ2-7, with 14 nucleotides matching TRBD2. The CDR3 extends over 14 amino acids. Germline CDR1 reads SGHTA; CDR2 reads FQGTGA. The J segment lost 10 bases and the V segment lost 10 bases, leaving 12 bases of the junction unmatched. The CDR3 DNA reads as TGTGCCACCAAACCGGGACTAGCGGGAGTTCGCCAGTACTTC. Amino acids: CATKPGLAGVRQYF.

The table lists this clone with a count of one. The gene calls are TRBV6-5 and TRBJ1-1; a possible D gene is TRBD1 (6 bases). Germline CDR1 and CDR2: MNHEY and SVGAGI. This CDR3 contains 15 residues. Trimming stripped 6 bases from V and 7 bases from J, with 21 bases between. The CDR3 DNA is TGTGCCAGCAGCCGCCGATGGGGAGGGGGAAGTGAAGCTTTCTTT. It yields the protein CASSRRWGGGSEAFF.